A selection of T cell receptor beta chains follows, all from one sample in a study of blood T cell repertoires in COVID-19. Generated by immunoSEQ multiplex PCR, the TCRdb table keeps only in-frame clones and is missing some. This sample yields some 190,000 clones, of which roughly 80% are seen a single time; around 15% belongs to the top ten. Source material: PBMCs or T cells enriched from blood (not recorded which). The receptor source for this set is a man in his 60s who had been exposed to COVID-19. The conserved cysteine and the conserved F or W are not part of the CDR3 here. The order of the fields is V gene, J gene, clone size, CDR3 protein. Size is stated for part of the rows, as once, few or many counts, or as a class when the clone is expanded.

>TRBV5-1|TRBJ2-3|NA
ASSLGDPDTQY
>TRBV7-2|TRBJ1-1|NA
ASSFNRGHTEAF
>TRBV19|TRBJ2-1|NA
ATKERGPPGEQF
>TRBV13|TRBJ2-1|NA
ASSLDRANEQF
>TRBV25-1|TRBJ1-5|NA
ASSDRGTGHNQPQH
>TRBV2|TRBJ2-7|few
ASGRTGNYEQY
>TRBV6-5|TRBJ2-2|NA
ASNRDRVKTGELF
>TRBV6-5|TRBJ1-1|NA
ASSYGLGTEAF
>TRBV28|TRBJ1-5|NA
ASSLLGDWDQPQH
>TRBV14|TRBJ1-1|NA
ASSQDMGRTEAF
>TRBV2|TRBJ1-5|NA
ASSVDSYNQPQH
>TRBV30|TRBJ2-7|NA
AWSADFQGSGQY
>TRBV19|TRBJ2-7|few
ASRSEFTEQY
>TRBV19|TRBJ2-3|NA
ASSPSFNTDTQY
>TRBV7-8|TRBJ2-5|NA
ASSLSAVTETQY
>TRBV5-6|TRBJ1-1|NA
ASSPGQGKNTEAF
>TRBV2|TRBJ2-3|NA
ASSPSLRTGGTDTQY
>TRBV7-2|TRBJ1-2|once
ASSSAGQGAHLSYGYT
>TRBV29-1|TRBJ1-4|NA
SVDSGNVGKLF
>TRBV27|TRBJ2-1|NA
ASSFSPQVNEQF
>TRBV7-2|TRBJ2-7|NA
ASSVYRGLSYEQY
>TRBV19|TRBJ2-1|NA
ASSSTSGRGRGQF
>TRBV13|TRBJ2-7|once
ASSARGRLSEQY
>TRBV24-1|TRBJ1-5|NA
ATSHSQQPNQPQH
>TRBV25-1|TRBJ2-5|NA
ASSEYRGLLETQY
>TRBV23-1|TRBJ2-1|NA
ASSQSTGISYNEQF
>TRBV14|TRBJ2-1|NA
ASSPGQGAGGEQF
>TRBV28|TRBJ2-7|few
ASSLRQGLHEQY
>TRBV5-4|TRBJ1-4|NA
ASSNGQVREKLF
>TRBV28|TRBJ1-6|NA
ASTDRGGYNSPLH
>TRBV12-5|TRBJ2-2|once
ASGFRGPAGAAGELF
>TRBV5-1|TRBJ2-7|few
ASRPGLASSYEQY
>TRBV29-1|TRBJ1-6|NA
SVRQGGQNSPLH
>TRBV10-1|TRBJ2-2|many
ASSEFKTGNTGELF
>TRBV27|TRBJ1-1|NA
ASSFAGVNTEAF